These 13 T cell receptor beta chains originate from one sample sequenced in a study of OX40 agonist ivuxolimab in advanced cancers. Assay used: immunoSEQ multiplex PCR; TCRdb lists only in-frame clones, some missing. This sample yields tens of thousands of clones, of which around 94% are seen a single time; around a tenth belongs to the top ten. The starting material was CD4+ or CD8+ T cells sorted from blood, obtained in a trial of the OX40 agonist ivuxolimab. Receptor source: an adult with an advanced solid tumor such as melanoma, head and neck, liver or kidney cancer.

The V and J genes are TRBV5-6 and TRBJ2-7; D not certain. Germline V gene data show CDR1 as SGHDT and CDR2 as YYEEEE. The CDR3 is 14 amino acids. V was pared by 0 bases and J by 0 bases, with 7 bases between. In DNA form, the CDR3 reads TGTGCCAGCAGCTTGGAGTGGAGCTCCTACGAGCAGTACTTC. The encoded protein is CASSLEWSSYEQYF. Full variable domain (remainder filled in from reference TRBV5-6 and TRBJ2-7): DAGVTQSPTHLIKTRGQQVTLRCSPKSGHDTVSWYQQALGQGPQFIFQYYEEEERQRGNFPDRFSGHQFPNYSSELNVNALLLGDSALYLCASSLEWSSYEQYFGPGTRLTVT.

V usage is TRBV5-1 and J usage is TRBJ2-1, with 13 bases lining up with TRBD2. This CDR3 comprises 18 residues. The ends lost 0 bases at V and 8 bases at J; junction bases unmatched: 11. Germline loops: CDR1 SGHRS, CDR2 YFSETQ. In nucleotides, the CDR3 is TGCGCCAGCAGCTTGGATTGGGGGACTAGCGGGATTTCGGATGAGCAGTTCTTC. It encodes CASSLDWGTSGISDEQFF.

J is TRBJ2-1 and V is TRBV10-2, with TRBD2 identical over 13 bases. This CDR3 spans 16 amino acids. J gave up 5 bases and V 8 bases, and 9 bases lay outside the gene matches. Germline V lookup: CDR1 WSHSY, CDR2 SAAADI. DNA of the CDR3: TGCGCCAGCCTGACACTAGCGGGAGGGCCCGACAATGAGCAGTTCTTC. Translation: CASLTLAGGPDNEQFF.

The rearrangement joins TRBV7-2 to TRBJ1-5, with no clear D. The germline V and J ends were trimmed by 2 bases and 2 bases, with 4 bases remaining between them. From germline, CDR1 is SGHTA and CDR2 FQGNSA. The CDR3 length is 13 residues. CDR3 amino acids: CASSLRGNQPQHF. As DNA, the CDR3 is TGTGCCAGCAGCTTACGGGGCAATCAGCCCCAGCATTTT.

The chain joins TRBV5-8 to TRBJ1-1, with D possibly TRBD1 on 6 matching bases. Trimming took 6 bases from V and 0 from J, leaving 18 bases between them. Germline CDR1 reads SGHTS; CDR2 reads YDEGEE. This CDR3 is 16 amino acids long. The chain's CDR3 is CASTAWTAYLNTEAFF. The DNA for the CDR3 is TGTGCCAGCACCGCCTGGACAGCTTATTTGAACACTGAAGCTTTCTTT.

The chain combines TRBV4-3 with TRBJ1-3; no clear D gene. Trimming pared 0 bases from V and 0 bases from J, leaving 12 bases between. The CDR3 is made up of 17 amino acids. The germline V gene has CDR1 LGHNA and CDR2 YSLEER. CDR3 sequence: CASSQDGPPVSGNTIYF. CDR3 in DNA: TGCGCCAGCAGCCAAGATGGACCGCCTGTCTCTGGAAACACCATATATTTT.

V gene TRBV27 combines with J gene TRBJ2-7, with D tentatively TRBD1 (5 bases). Germline V gene lookup returns CDR1 MNHEY and CDR2 SMNVEV (reference sequence). Trimming removed 5 bases from V and 6 bases from J, with 26 bases in between. The CDR3 length is 17 residues. The CDR3 nucleotides read TGTGCCAGCAGTAGGGGCCTCCTTAGGGCCGTAGCCGGCGAGCAGTACTTC. Amino acid sequence: CASSRGLLRAVAGEQYF.

This clone was detected only once. The V and J genes are TRBV15 and TRBJ1-3; 9 bases align to TRBD1. V dropped 0 bases and J dropped 4; count of bases not matched to a gene: 1. CDR1 LNHNV and CDR2 YYDKDF come from the germline V gene (reference sequence). This CDR3 region has 15 residues. The CDR3: CATSREGTGGNTIYF. The DNA for the CDR3 is TGTGCCACCAGCAGAGAAGGGACAGGGGGAAACACCATATATTTT.

For this clone: The same CDR3 arises from other DNA sequences in this sample as well. This chain joins TRBV11-3 and TRBJ2-2; maybe TRBD1 (5 bases). There are 13 residues in the CDR3. The V end lost 2 bases, the J end lost 4 bases, and 5 bases lay between the germline ends. The germline V gene encodes CDR1 SGHNT and CDR2 YENEEA. CDR3 nucleotide sequence: TGTGCCAGCAGCTTAAGGGGCACCGGGGAGCTGTTTTTT. Translating it yields CASSLRGTGELFF.

The chain joins TRBV4-2 to TRBJ1-3, with D unresolved. The CDR3 is 13 amino acids. V gave up 4 bases and J gave up 0 bases, with 4 bases separating them. Germline lookup yields CDR1 LGHNA and CDR2 YNFKEQ. This CDR3 is CASSLVSGNTIYF. CDR3 DNA: TGTGCCAGCAGCCTCGTCTCTGGAAACACCATATATTTT.

This clone turned up a few times. The chain uses TRBV27 and TRBJ2-6, with D hard to call. Looked up from germline, CDR1 is MNHEY and CDR2 is SMNVEV (reference sequence). This CDR3 is built from 17 residues. Trimming removed 1 base from V and 1 base from J, with 11 bases in between. DNA for the CDR3: TGTGCCAGCAGTTTATTATTTGAGTTTTCTGGGGCCAACGTCCTGACTTTC. Its protein product is CASSLLFEFSGANVLTF.

The chain employs TRBV7-6 and TRBJ2-3, with 7 bases lining up with TRBD2. From germline, CDR1 is SGHVS and CDR2 FNYEAQ. The V and J ends lost 6 bases and 6 bases, in that order; junction bases with no gene match: 6. The CDR3 spans 13 residues. The CDR3 region is CASRELASDTQYF. Here the CDR3 DNA reads TGTGCCAGCAGAGAACTAGCGTCGGATACGCAGTATTTT. The variable domain in full, completed from reference TRBV7-6 and TRBJ2-3, reads GAGVSQSPRYKVTKRGQDVALRCDPISGHVSLYWYRQALGQGPEFLTYFNYEAQQDKSGLPNDRFSAERPEGSISTLTIQRTEQRDSAMYRCASRELASDTQYFGPGTRLTVL.

This rearrangement joins TRBV4-1 to TRBJ2-2; unclear D gene. CDR1 and CDR2 from the germline V gene are MGHRA and YSYEKL. V was trimmed by 0 bases and J by 8 bases, leaving 16 bases between them. The CDR3 has 16 residues. CDR3 sequence: CASSQDPEWVAGELFF. In nucleotides, the CDR3 is TGCGCCAGCAGCCAAGATCCGGAGTGGGTGGCAGGGGAGCTGTTTTTT.